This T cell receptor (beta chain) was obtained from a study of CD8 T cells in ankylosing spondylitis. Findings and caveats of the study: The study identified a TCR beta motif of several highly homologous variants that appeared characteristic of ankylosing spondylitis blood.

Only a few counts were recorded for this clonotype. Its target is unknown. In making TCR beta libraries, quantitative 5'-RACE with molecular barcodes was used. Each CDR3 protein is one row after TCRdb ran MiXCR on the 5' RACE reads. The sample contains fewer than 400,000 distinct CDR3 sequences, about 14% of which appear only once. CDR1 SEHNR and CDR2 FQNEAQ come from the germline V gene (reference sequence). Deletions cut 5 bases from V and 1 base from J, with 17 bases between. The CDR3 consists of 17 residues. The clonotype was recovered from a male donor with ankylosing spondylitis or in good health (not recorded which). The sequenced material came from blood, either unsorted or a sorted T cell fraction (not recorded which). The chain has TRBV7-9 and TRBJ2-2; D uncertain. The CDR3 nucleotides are TGTGCCAGCAGCCCCAGAGAGACGGTTCTGAACACCGGGGAGCTGTTTTTT. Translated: CASSPRETVLNTGELFF.